The rows below give T cell receptor beta chains drawn from one sample of a study of blood T cell repertoires in COVID-19. Clones were sequenced by immunoSEQ multiplex PCR, and TCRdb holds only the in-frame ones, with some missing. The repertoire holds roughly 250,000 clones, with 83% as singletons. The specimen was peripheral blood. The receptors originated from a woman aged 50 to 60 with acute or convalescent COVID-19. Both conserved end residues are part of each CDR3. A D gene is named only where the DNA matches it firmly. Not every row has a clone size; where given, it reads once, few, many or a size class.

abundance: -; d_gene: -; j_gene: TRBJ2-7; v_gene: TRBV12-3/TRBV12-4; CDR3nt: TGTGCCAGCAGTCAGACAGGCTACGAGCAGTACTTC; CDR3aa: CASSQTGYEQYF
abundance: -; d_gene: TRBD1; j_gene: TRBJ2-6; v_gene: TRBV18; CDR3nt: TGTGCCAGCTCACCACAAACCTTGACAGGGCAGTCTGGGGCCAACGTCCTGACTTTC; CDR3aa: CASSPQTLTGQSGANVLTF
abundance: -; d_gene: -; j_gene: TRBJ2-5; v_gene: TRBV7-2; CDR3nt: TGTGCCAGCAGCTTAGATCCAGGGAAGGCCCAGTACTTC; CDR3aa: CASSLDPGKAQYF
abundance: -; d_gene: TRBD1; j_gene: TRBJ1-1; v_gene: TRBV5-1; CDR3nt: TGCGCCAGCAGCTCGGGACAGGGGAACACTGAAGCTTTCTTT; CDR3aa: CASSSGQGNTEAFF
abundance: -; d_gene: -; j_gene: TRBJ1-6; v_gene: TRBV28; CDR3nt: TGTGCCAGCAGTCTAGATTCCAATTCACCCCTCCACTTT; CDR3aa: CASSLDSNSPLHF
abundance: -; d_gene: -; j_gene: TRBJ1-2; v_gene: TRBV7-2; CDR3nt: TGTGCCAGCAGCCTCTCGTACGGGACAACGGACTATGGCTACACCTTC; CDR3aa: CASSLSYGTTDYGYTF
abundance: -; d_gene: -; j_gene: TRBJ2-1; v_gene: TRBV9; CDR3nt: TGTGCCAGCAGCGTAGTAGCGTCGCCTTACAATGAGCAGTTCTTC; CDR3aa: CASSVVASPYNEQFF
abundance: -; d_gene: -; j_gene: TRBJ1-5; v_gene: TRBV19; CDR3nt: TGTGCCAGTAGTATCCCCAGGGGCCATCAGCCCCAGCATTTT; CDR3aa: CASSIPRGHQPQHF
abundance: few; d_gene: TRBD1; j_gene: TRBJ1-2; v_gene: TRBV28; CDR3nt: TGTGCCAGCAGTTTCGACAGGGGGCGCGGGGTTCGCTACACCTTC; CDR3aa: CASSFDRGRGVRYTF
abundance: -; d_gene: -; j_gene: TRBJ1-1; v_gene: TRBV30; CDR3nt: TGTGCCTGGAGTTCCGGGAGGACTGAAGCTTTCTTT; CDR3aa: CAWSSGRTEAFF
abundance: -; d_gene: -; j_gene: TRBJ2-1; v_gene: TRBV7-9; CDR3nt: TGTGCCAGCAGCCCCCCGGGACACAAAACCTACAATGAGCAGTTCTTC; CDR3aa: CASSPPGHKTYNEQFF
abundance: -; d_gene: TRBD1; j_gene: TRBJ1-1; v_gene: TRBV6-1; CDR3nt: TGTGCCAGCAGTGATATCGGTAGGGCAGGGGGCAAAGCTTTCTTT; CDR3aa: CASSDIGRAGGKAFF
abundance: -; d_gene: TRBD1; j_gene: TRBJ1-5; v_gene: TRBV28; CDR3nt: TGTGCCAGCAGTTTATACAGGGGTTATGGTCAGCCCCAGCATTTT; CDR3aa: CASSLYRGYGQPQHF
abundance: -; d_gene: TRBD1; j_gene: TRBJ1-2; v_gene: TRBV28; CDR3nt: TGTGCCAGCAGTCACACCGGGACAGGGGGAGGGGGCTACACCTTC; CDR3aa: CASSHTGTGGGGYTF
abundance: -; d_gene: TRBD1; j_gene: TRBJ1-5; v_gene: TRBV7-9; CDR3nt: TGTGCCAGCAGCTACGAGTACGGGACAGGGAATCAGCCCCAGCATTTT; CDR3aa: CASSYEYGTGNQPQHF
abundance: -; d_gene: TRBD1; j_gene: TRBJ1-1; v_gene: TRBV6-5; CDR3nt: TGTGCCAGCAGTTACCCCGGGACAGGGTCAAACACTGAAGCTTTCTTT; CDR3aa: CASSYPGTGSNTEAFF
abundance: -; d_gene: -; j_gene: TRBJ2-3; v_gene: TRBV6-2/TRBV6-3; CDR3nt: TGTGCCAGCAGTTACTCTGGCAACACAGATACGCAGTATTTT; CDR3aa: CASSYSGNTDTQYF